Listed below are T cell receptor beta chains from one sample, sequenced in a study of T cells after yellow fever vaccination. TCRdb reprocessed the 5' RACE reads via MiXCR and lists one record per CDR3 protein. This sample has about 360,000 distinct CDR3 sequences, with 6.2% found just once. Sequenced here: PBMCs, sampled 5 days after the yellow fever booster vaccination. These receptors were obtained from a man aged 25 to 40 who received the YFV17D yellow fever vaccine. The CDR3 runs from the conserved cysteine through the conserved F or W. D genes are given only for firm matches. Only some rows state a clone size, as once, few, many or a class for expanded clones.

>TRBV3-1|TRBJ1-6|NA|many
CASSQVSSQSPLHF
TGTGCCAGCAGCCAAGTTTCATCTCAATCACCCCTCCACTTT
>TRBV29-1|TRBJ2-5|TRBD1|NA
CSASGTGLGQETQYF
TGCAGCGCCTCCGGGACAGGGTTAGGGCAAGAGACCCAGTACTTC
>TRBV23-1|TRBJ1-5|NA|few
CANKTVRNQPQHF
TGCGCCAACAAGACAGTGCGCAATCAGCCCCAGCATTTT
>TRBV20-1|TRBJ2-1|TRBD2|many
CSARATSASSYNEQFF
TGCAGTGCCCGCGCCACTAGCGCGAGCTCCTACAATGAGCAGTTCTTC
>TRBV25-1|TRBJ2-5|NA|many
CASSEGGSGETQYF
TGTGCCAGCAGTGAAGGGGGGAGTGGCGAGACCCAGTACTTC
>TRBV20-1|TRBJ2-3|TRBD2|NA
CSGLFAASGRSTDTQYF
TGCAGTGGTCTTTTTGCGGCTAGCGGGAGGTCGACAGATACGCAGTATTTT
>TRBV5-1|TRBJ2-5|TRBD2|many
CASSVGRAETQYF
TGCGCCAGCAGCGTCGGGAGGGCTGAGACCCAGTACTTC
>TRBV7-9|TRBJ2-1|NA|NA
CASSPAWKDYSYNEQFF
TGTGCCAGCAGCCCCGCCTGGAAGGATTACTCCTACAATGAGCAGTTCTTC
>TRBV20-1|TRBJ2-1|NA|NA
CSATSTALSSYNEQFF
TGCAGTGCCACGTCCACGGCTCTAAGCTCCTACAATGAGCAGTTCTTC
>TRBV29-1|TRBJ2-7|TRBD1|few
CSARNFGQGNEQYF
TGCAGCGCCCGAAACTTCGGACAGGGTAACGAGCAGTACTTC
>TRBV7-2|TRBJ2-3|NA|many
CASTQNGDTQYF
TGTGCCAGCACTCAAAACGGGGATACGCAGTATTTT
>TRBV12-3/TRBV12-4|TRBJ2-7|NA|few
CASSLGGLDEQYF
TGTGCCAGCAGTTTAGGAGGGTTGGACGAGCAGTACTTC
>TRBV7-8|TRBJ1-1|TRBD1|NA
CATTGQTNTEAFF
TGTGCCACTACGGGACAGACGAACACTGAAGCTTTCTTT
>TRBV5-1|TRBJ2-3|NA|many
CASSLGDFSTDTQYF
TGCGCCAGCAGCTTGGGGGACTTTAGCACAGATACGCAGTATTTT
>TRBV10-3|TRBJ2-3|NA|many
CAISEPPSWGSANTDTQYF
TGTGCCATCAGTGAGCCCCCCTCATGGGGTAGCGCGAACACAGATACGCAGTATTTT
>TRBV6-5|TRBJ2-3|NA|few
CASSHQGIVQYF
TGTGCCTCCAGTCACCAGGGAATAGTGCAGTATTTT
>TRBV5-1|TRBJ2-1|NA|few
CASSLVGRENEQFF
TGCGCCAGCAGCTTGGTAGGCAGGGAGAATGAGCAGTTCTTC
>TRBV12-5|TRBJ2-3|NA|few
CASGATGGDTQYF
TGTGCTAGTGGCGCGACTGGGGGGGATACGCAGTATTTT
>TRBV20-1|TRBJ2-2|NA|few
CSARGVVTGELFF
TGCAGTGCTAGAGGAGTCGTGACCGGGGAGCTGTTTTTT
>TRBV20-1|TRBJ1-2|NA|few
CSADSDYGYTF
TGCAGTGCCGACAGTGACTATGGCTACACCTTC
>TRBV9|TRBJ2-5|NA|many
CASSVALAGETQYF
TGTGCCAGCAGCGTGGCACTGGCGGGGGAGACCCAGTACTTC
>TRBV20-1|TRBJ2-5|NA|many
CSARTRRDPGTETQYF
TGCAGTGCTAGAACCCGACGGGATCCGGGGACAGAGACCCAGTACTTC
>TRBV7-9|TRBJ2-7|NA|NA
CASSEKTEFDEQYF
TGTGCCAGCAGCGAGAAGACAGAGTTCGACGAGCAGTACTTC
>TRBV2|TRBJ2-1|TRBD2|many
CASGREAFNEQFF
TGTGCCAGCGGGCGGGAGGCATTCAATGAGCAGTTCTTC
>TRBV7-2|TRBJ2-7|TRBD1|NA
CASSYPGTGDYEQYF
TGTGCCAGCAGCTACCCCGGGACAGGGGACTACGAGCAGTACTTC
>TRBV5-5|TRBJ1-3|NA|NA
CASRNSHSGNTIYF
TGTGCCAGCAGGAACAGCCACTCTGGAAACACCATATATTTT
>TRBV5-1|TRBJ2-7|TRBD1|NA
CASSRGQGSPYEQYF
TGCGCCAGCAGCCGAGGACAGGGCTCCCCCTACGAGCAGTACTTC
>TRBV7-8|TRBJ2-7|NA|NA
CASSLMGTSYEQYF
TGTGCCAGCAGCTTAATGGGTACCTCCTACGAGCAGTACTTC
>TRBV4-2|TRBJ2-6|TRBD1|NA
CASSIRTGGTPSGANVLTF
TGTGCCAGCAGCATCCGGACAGGGGGGACACCGTCTGGGGCCAACGTCCTGACTTTC
>TRBV14|TRBJ2-1|NA|NA
CASSQGAINEQFF
TGTGCCAGCAGCCAGGGGGCAATCAATGAGCAGTTCTTC
>TRBV12-3/TRBV12-4|TRBJ2-4|TRBD2|few
CASSFAGGVKNIQYF
TGTGCCAGCAGTTTCGCGGGAGGGGTCAAAAACATTCAGTACTTC
>TRBV10-2|TRBJ1-6|NA|NA
CASRSSGFQASPLHF
TGCGCCAGCAGATCATCAGGGTTCCAGGCTTCACCCCTCCACTTT
>TRBV24-1|TRBJ2-1|TRBD2|NA
CATSATGLAGVYELFF
TGTGCCACCAGCGCTACAGGACTAGCGGGAGTGTATGAGCTGTTCTTC
>TRBV7-6|TRBJ2-7|TRBD2|NA
CASSSGTSGSLGSHEQYF
TGTGCCAGCAGCTCAGGGACTAGCGGGAGTTTGGGGAGCCACGAGCAGTACTTC
>TRBV10-3|TRBJ2-3|NA|NA
CALSGTGTTDTQYF
TGTGCCTTATCAGGAACAGGGACCACAGATACGCAGTATTTT
>TRBV7-2|TRBJ2-5|NA|many
CASSLNAMKTQYF
TGTGCCAGCAGCTTAAACGCGATGAAGACCCAGTACTTC
>TRBV20-1|TRBJ2-3|NA|many
CSALDGDTQYF
TGCAGTGCTCTAGACGGAGATACGCAGTATTTT
>TRBV7-8|TRBJ2-3|NA|many
CASSPGQNTQYF
TGTGCCAGCAGCCCTGGGCAGAATACGCAGTATTTT
>TRBV18|TRBJ2-7|TRBD2|few
CASTSGDFYEQYF
TGTGCCTCAACTAGCGGAGATTTCTACGAGCAGTACTTC
>TRBV18|TRBJ2-1|TRBD2|few
CASSGRLAGANEQFF
TGTGCCAGCTCTGGGAGACTAGCGGGAGCAAATGAGCAGTTCTTC
>TRBV29-1|TRBJ2-5|TRBD2|few
CSSGLAGGETQYF
TGCAGCTCGGGACTAGCGGGAGGAGAGACCCAGTACTTC
>TRBV3-1|TRBJ2-7|NA|few
CASTLGASRSYEQYF
TGTGCCAGCACCTTAGGGGCTTCCCGCTCCTACGAGCAGTACTTC
>TRBV3-1|TRBJ1-5|NA|NA
CASSQGRGSWPQHF
TGTGCCAGCAGCCAAGGTCGGGGAAGCTGGCCCCAGCATTTT
>TRBV6-5|TRBJ2-7|TRBD2|many
CASSYSFSGRGEQYF
TGTGCCAGCAGTTACTCGTTTAGCGGGAGAGGAGAGCAGTACTTC
>TRBV28|TRBJ2-1|NA|many
CSWGSNEQFF
TGTTCATGGGGGAGCAATGAGCAGTTCTTC
>TRBV5-1|TRBJ1-1|TRBD1|NA
CASSLDRGARTEAFF
TGCGCCAGCAGCTTGGACAGGGGGGCGAGAACTGAAGCTTTCTTT
>TRBV6-2/TRBV6-3|TRBJ2-2|NA|NA
CASSSLVIVRSPGTGELFF
TGTGCCAGCAGTTCCTTGGTAATTGTGCGGAGTCCCGGCACCGGGGAGCTGTTTTTT
>TRBV11-2|TRBJ2-1|NA|few
CASSLNGHLLEQGNNEQFF
TGTGCCAGCAGCTTAAACGGGCACCTTTTGGAGCAGGGAAACAATGAGCAGTTCTTC